The table lists the clone carrying this T cell receptor (beta chain) with a few counts. TCRdb processed the 5' RACE reads anew with MiXCR; each CDR3 protein has one entry. The table has 550,000 to 600,000 distinct CDR3 sequences, approximately 21% seen once. This specimen comes from a study of T-cell memory formation after mild COVID-19. Study at large: Largely, the TCR clusters proved donor specific.

Germline V gene lookup returns CDR1 SGHRS and CDR2 YFSETQ. The CDR3 runs to 18 residues. V shed 9 bases and J shed 0 bases, with 25 bases lying between them. The sequencing input was PBMCs or a T cell subset sorted from them (not recorded which). The chain links TRBV5-1 to TRBJ2-4; D is perhaps TRBD1 (5 bases). This TCR came from an adult woman who had mild COVID-19 (a few samples of this study predate the infection). Cell type and time point are not known. CDR3 DNA: TGCGCCACCCTGCTGGGCAGGGAAAAACGACTAGCCAAAAACATTCAGTACTTC. Its protein product is CATLLGREKRLAKNIQYF.